Listed below are T cell receptor beta chains from one sample, sequenced in a study of cytomegalovirus exposure and HLA in healthy donors. Assay used: immunoSEQ multiplex PCR; TCRdb lists only in-frame clones, some missing. Its table lists roughly 100,000 clones. The sequencing sample was made of PBMCs. The receptors come from a man aged 35-49 years in good health and CMV-seronegative. Both conserved end residues are part of each CDR3. The D gene is left open where the match is weak. Not every row has a clone size; where given, it reads once, few, many or a size class.

v_call	d_call	clone_size	j_call	cdr3_nt	cdr3_aa
TRBV27	.	.	TRBJ2-3	TGTGCCAGCAGTGACCCCGGGACTCTGAGCGTGGATACGCAGTATTTT	CASSDPGTLSVDTQYF
TRBV2	.	.	TRBJ1-1	TGTGCCAGCAGTGCTCAGTTACCCAACACTGAAGCTTTCTTT	CASSAQLPNTEAFF
TRBV10-3	TRBD1	.	TRBJ2-7	TGTGCCATCACCTCCGGGACAGAGTACGAGCAGTACTTC	CAITSGTEYEQYF
TRBV28	.	.	TRBJ2-7	TGTGCCAGCAGTTTTATGGGGCCGCGGTCCTACGAGCAGTACTTC	CASSFMGPRSYEQYF
TRBV6-1	.	.	TRBJ2-7	TGTGCCAGCAGGAAGAACCGTGCCTACGAGCAGTACTTC	CASRKNRAYEQYF
TRBV5-1	TRBD2	.	TRBJ2-1	TGCGCCAGCAGCTCAAGCGGGAACCCCTACAATGAGCAGTTCTTC	CASSSSGNPYNEQFF
TRBV7-7	.	.	TRBJ2-5	TGTGCCAGCAGCTTACAGGGTAGGGTAGAGACCCAGTACTTC	CASSLQGRVETQYF
TRBV7-9	.	.	TRBJ1-6	TGTGCCAGCAGCCCATACAGGGTTTCCTATAATTCACCCCTCCACTTT	CASSPYRVSYNSPLHF
TRBV27	.	.	TRBJ2-3	TGTGCCACCATACGCCAGGGTTCGTCCACAGATACGCAGTATTTT	CATIRQGSSTDTQYF
TRBV4-3	.	.	TRBJ2-7	TGCGCCAGCAGCCAAGAAGAACGGGGGATCTACGAGCAGTACTTC	CASSQEERGIYEQYF
TRBV5-6	TRBD1	.	TRBJ1-2	TGTGCCAGCAGCTTGTATTCGGGACAGTCGGCCTATGGCTACACCTTC	CASSLYSGQSAYGYTF
TRBV10-1	.	.	TRBJ2-4	TGCGCCAGCAGTGAGTCGAAAGGCAGGGCCAAAAACATTCAGTACTTC	CASSESKGRAKNIQYF
TRBV14	TRBD2	.	TRBJ2-7	TGTGCCAGCAGCCGCGGACTAGCGGGAGGGAGCTCCTACGAGCAGTACTTC	CASSRGLAGGSSYEQYF
TRBV27	.	.	TRBJ1-6	TGTGCCGGTCCCAGTCCCCAACCATTAAGCTCCTATAATTCACCCCTCCACTTT	CAGPSPQPLSSYNSPLHF
TRBV11-2	.	.	TRBJ2-3	TGTGCCAGCACCTCACCCAGGCTGCTTAGGAGCACAGATACGCAGTATTTT	CASTSPRLLRSTDTQYF
TRBV5-5	TRBD1	.	TRBJ1-2	TGTGCCAGCAGCTTGTGGGACAGCTATGGCTACACCTTC	CASSLWDSYGYTF
TRBV27	TRBD1	medium-sized	TRBJ2-5	TGTGCCAGCAGTCCCCTAGGGGGCGAGACCCAGTACTTC	CASSPLGGETQYF
TRBV5-4	TRBD1	.	TRBJ2-7	TGTGCCAGCAGCTTGCGGGACAGGGGATTCGGGCAGTACTTC	CASSLRDRGFGQYF
TRBV29-1	TRBD1	.	TRBJ2-5	TGCAGCGTGGGACAGATTCAAGAGACCCAGTACTTC	CSVGQIQETQYF
TRBV4-1	TRBD1	.	TRBJ2-4	TGCGCCAGCAGCCAAGATCCCGGGGCTTGGGGACAGGGTCAATTGGGCAAAAACATTCAGTACTTC	CASSQDPGAWGQGQLGKNIQYF
TRBV2	.	.	TRBJ2-7	TGTGCCAGCCAAACGGGGTCCGAGCAGTACTTC	CASQTGSEQYF
TRBV29-1	.	.	TRBJ1-4	TGCAGCGTTTTTCCAAGGGAGGGAAGTGAAAAACTGTTTTTT	CSVFPREGSEKLFF
TRBV29-1	TRBD2	.	TRBJ2-7	TGCAGCGTTGATGCTAGCGGCGGCGAGCAGTACTTC	CSVDASGGEQYF
TRBV5-6	TRBD2	.	TRBJ2-2	TGTGCCAGCAGCTCCTTAGCGGGAAACACCGGGGAGCTGTTTTTT	CASSSLAGNTGELFF
TRBV2	TRBD2	.	TRBJ2-5	TGTGCCAGCAGTGATCGGGCTAGCGGGGGAGGGGAGACCCAGTACTTC	CASSDRASGGGETQYF
TRBV28	TRBD2	.	TRBJ2-1	TGTGCCAGCAGTTTACCCACTAGCGGGACTGACAATGAGCAGTTCTTC	CASSLPTSGTDNEQFF
TRBV6-5	TRBD1	.	TRBJ2-7	TGTGCCAGCAGTTACGAACAGGGGCCGCAGTACTTC	CASSYEQGPQYF
TRBV5-1	.	.	TRBJ1-1	TGCGCCAGCAGCTTGACAAGGAACACTGAAGCTTTCTTT	CASSLTRNTEAFF
TRBV10-3	TRBD1	.	TRBJ2-7	TGTGCCATCAGGAAGGGACAGGGAGGGGACGAGCAGTACTTC	CAIRKGQGGDEQYF
TRBV6-5	TRBD1	.	TRBJ1-1	TGTGCCAGCAGTTATAGCGGACAGGTGTACCCTGAAGCTTTCTTT	CASSYSGQVYPEAFF
TRBV7-9	.	.	TRBJ1-4	TGTGCCAGCAGCTTAGTTGGGCAGGAAAAACTGTTTTTT	CASSLVGQEKLFF
TRBV9	TRBD1	.	TRBJ1-1	TGTGCCAGCAGCCCAAGGACAGGGGGCACTGAAGCTTTCTTT	CASSPRTGGTEAFF
TRBV28	TRBD2	.	TRBJ2-2	TGTGCCAGCAGTTCTACGGATCTAGCGGGAGTTGGGGAGCTGTTTTTT	CASSSTDLAGVGELFF
TRBV10-1	.	.	TRBJ2-3	TGCGCCAGCAGTGATAGCCAGGGCTGGGAACCGCAGTATTTT	CASSDSQGWEPQYF
TRBV30	.	.	TRBJ2-1	TGTGCCTGGTTCCTTAGGGGCCCCACTGAGAGCTCCTACAATGAGCAGTTCTTC	CAWFLRGPTESSYNEQFF
TRBV6-1	TRBD2	.	TRBJ2-7	TGTGCCAGCAGTGTCAGACTAGCGGGAGACGAGCAGTACTTC	CASSVRLAGDEQYF
TRBV7-2	.	.	TRBJ2-2	TGTGCCAGCAGCTTACAGGGGCTAAGGCCCACCGGGGAGCTGTTTTTT	CASSLQGLRPTGELFF
TRBV6-5	.	.	TRBJ2-7	TGTGCCAGCAGTCCGGACTGGACGCCTGGCTACGAGCAGTACTTC	CASSPDWTPGYEQYF
TRBV6-5	.	.	TRBJ2-7	TGTGCCAGCAGTTCCCCCCGGAGGGCCCACGAGCAGTACTTC	CASSSPRRAHEQYF
TRBV7-2	TRBD1	.	TRBJ1-6	TGTGCCAGCAGCACAAGGACAGGGGGTAATAATTCACCCCTCCACTTT	CASSTRTGGNNSPLHF
TRBV7-2	.	.	TRBJ2-2	TGTGCCAGCAGCTTAGACAGACCTACCGGGGAGCTGTTTTTT	CASSLDRPTGELFF
TRBV5-1	.	.	TRBJ2-3	TGCGCCAGCAGCTTGTATAGACAGAGCACAGATACGCAGTATTTT	CASSLYRQSTDTQYF
TRBV6-6	.	.	TRBJ2-3	TGTGCCAGCAGAGGGCAGGGGCGTGCGACAGATACGCAGTATTTT	CASRGQGRATDTQYF
TRBV5-1	TRBD2	.	TRBJ2-3	TGCGCCAGCAGCTTATCCAGCGGGAGCCGCACAGATACGCAGTATTTT	CASSLSSGSRTDTQYF
TRBV18	TRBD1	.	TRBJ1-1	TGTGCCAGCTCGATGGACAGGGGAGAAGCTTTCTTT	CASSMDRGEAFF
TRBV28	.	.	TRBJ1-5	TGTGCCAGCACCCGGGGAGGGGGAAGCAATCAGCCCCAGCATTTT	CASTRGGGSNQPQHF
TRBV5-4	TRBD2	.	TRBJ2-5	TGTGCCAGCAGCTTGGGGCTAGCGGGGGGCCTAGGGACCCAGTACTTC	CASSLGLAGGLGTQYF